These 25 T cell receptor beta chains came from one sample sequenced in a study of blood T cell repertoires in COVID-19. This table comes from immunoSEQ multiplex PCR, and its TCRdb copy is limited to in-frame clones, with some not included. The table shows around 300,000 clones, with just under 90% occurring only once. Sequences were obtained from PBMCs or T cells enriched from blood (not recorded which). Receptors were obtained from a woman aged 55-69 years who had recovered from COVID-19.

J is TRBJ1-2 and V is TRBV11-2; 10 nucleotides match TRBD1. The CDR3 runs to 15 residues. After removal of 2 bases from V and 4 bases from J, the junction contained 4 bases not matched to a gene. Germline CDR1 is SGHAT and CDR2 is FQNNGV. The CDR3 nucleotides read TGTGCCAGCAGCTTAAACCGGGACAGGGGCTATGGCTACACCTTC. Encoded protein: CASSLNRDRGYGYTF.

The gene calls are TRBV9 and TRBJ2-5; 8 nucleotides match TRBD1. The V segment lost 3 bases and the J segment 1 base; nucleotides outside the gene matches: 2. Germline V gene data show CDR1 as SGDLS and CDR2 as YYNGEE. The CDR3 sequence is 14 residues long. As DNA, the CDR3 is TGTGCCAGCAGCGCCACAGGGGGCCAAGAGACCCAGTACTTC. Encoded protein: CASSATGGQETQYF.

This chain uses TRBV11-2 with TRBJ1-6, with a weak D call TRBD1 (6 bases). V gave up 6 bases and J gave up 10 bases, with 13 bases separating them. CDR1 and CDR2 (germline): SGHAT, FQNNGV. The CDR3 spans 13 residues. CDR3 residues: CASRPQGKSPLHF. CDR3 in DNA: TGTGCCAGCAGACCCCAGGGGAAATCACCCCTCCACTTT.

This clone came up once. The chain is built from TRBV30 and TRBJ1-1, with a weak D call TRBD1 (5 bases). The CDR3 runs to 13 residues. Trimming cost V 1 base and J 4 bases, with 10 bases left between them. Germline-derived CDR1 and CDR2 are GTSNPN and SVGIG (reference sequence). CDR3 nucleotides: TGTGCCTGGAGTGGCGGGGGGGGCACTGAAGCTTTCTTT. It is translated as CAWSGGGGTEAFF. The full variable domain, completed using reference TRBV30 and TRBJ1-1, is SQTIHQWPATLVQPVGSPLSLECTVEGTSNPNLYWYRQAAGRGLQLLFYSVGIGQISSEVPQNLSASRPQDRQFILSSKKLLLSDSGFYLCAWSGGGGTEAFFGQGTRLTVV.

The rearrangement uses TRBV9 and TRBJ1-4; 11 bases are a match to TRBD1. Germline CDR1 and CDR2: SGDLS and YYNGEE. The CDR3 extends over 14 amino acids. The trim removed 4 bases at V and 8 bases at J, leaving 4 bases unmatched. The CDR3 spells CASSTGTGGEKLFF. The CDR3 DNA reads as TGTGCCAGCAGCACCGGGACAGGGGGGGAAAAACTGTTTTTT.

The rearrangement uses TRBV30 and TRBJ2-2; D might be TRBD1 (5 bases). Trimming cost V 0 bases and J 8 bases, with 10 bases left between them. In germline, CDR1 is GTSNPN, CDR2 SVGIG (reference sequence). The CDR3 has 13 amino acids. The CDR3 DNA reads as TGTGCCTGGAGTGTCCAGGGTGGTGGGGAGCTGTTTTTT. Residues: CAWSVQGGGELFF.

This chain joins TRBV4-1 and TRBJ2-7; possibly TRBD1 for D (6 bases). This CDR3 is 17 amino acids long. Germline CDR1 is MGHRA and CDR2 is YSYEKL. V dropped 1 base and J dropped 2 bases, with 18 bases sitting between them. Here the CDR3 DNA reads TGCGCCAGCAGCCAAGCCCATATCACAGGGTACACCTACGAGCAGTACTTC. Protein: CASSQAHITGYTYEQYF.

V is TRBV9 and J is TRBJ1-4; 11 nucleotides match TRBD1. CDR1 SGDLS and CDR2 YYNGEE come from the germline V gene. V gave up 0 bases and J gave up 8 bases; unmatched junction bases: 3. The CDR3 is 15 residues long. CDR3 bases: TGTGCCAGCAGCGTAGGGACAGGGGGCTTAGAAAAACTGTTTTTT. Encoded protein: CASSVGTGGLEKLFF.

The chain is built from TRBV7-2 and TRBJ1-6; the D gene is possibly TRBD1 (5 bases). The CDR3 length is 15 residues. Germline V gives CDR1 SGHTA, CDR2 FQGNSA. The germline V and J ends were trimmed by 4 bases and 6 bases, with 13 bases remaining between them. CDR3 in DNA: TGTGCCAGCAGCTGGCAGGGAGGAGCTAATTCACCCCTCCACTTT. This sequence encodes CASSWQGGANSPLHF.

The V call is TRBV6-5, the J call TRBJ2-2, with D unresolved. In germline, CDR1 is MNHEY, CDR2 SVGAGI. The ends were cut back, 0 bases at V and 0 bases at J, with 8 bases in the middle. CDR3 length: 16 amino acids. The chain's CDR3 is CASSYSVSPNTGELFF. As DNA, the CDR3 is TGTGCCAGCAGTTACTCGGTCAGTCCGAACACCGGGGAGCTGTTTTTT.

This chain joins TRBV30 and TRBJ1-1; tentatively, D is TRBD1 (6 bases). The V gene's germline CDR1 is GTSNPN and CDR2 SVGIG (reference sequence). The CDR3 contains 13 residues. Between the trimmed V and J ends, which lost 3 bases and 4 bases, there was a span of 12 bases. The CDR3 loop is CAWRRGGSTEAFF. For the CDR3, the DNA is TGTGCCTGGAGGAGGGGGGGGAGCACTGAAGCTTTCTTT.

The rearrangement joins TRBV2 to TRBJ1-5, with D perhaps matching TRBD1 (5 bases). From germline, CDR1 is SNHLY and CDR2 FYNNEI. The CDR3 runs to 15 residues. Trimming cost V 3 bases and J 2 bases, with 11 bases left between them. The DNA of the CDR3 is TGTGCCAGCAGTGACCGGGCAGGGCGCAATCAGCCCCAGCATTTT. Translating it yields CASSDRAGRNQPQHF.

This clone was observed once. This CDR3 is CAISYTTGTNYGYTF. CDR3 nucleotides: TGTGCCATCAGCTACACAACAGGGACTAACTATGGCTACACCTTC. J is TRBJ1-2 and V is TRBV10-3; a possible D gene is TRBD1 (6 bases). V lost 6 bases and J 0 bases, leaving 14 bases between the germline ends. Germline V gene lookup returns CDR1 ENHRY and CDR2 SYGVKD. This CDR3 is built from 15 residues.

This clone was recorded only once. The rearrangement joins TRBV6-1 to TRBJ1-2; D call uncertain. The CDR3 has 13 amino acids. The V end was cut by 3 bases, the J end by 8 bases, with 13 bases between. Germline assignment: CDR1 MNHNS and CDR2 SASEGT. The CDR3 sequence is CASSDRGLEGYTF. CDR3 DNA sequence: TGTGCCAGCAGTGATCGGGGTTTAGAGGGCTACACCTTC.

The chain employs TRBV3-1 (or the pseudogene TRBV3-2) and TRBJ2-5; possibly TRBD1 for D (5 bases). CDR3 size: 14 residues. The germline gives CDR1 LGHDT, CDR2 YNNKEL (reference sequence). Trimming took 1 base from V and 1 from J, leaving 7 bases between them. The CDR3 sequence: CASSQGQGQETQYF. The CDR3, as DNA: TGTGCCAGCAGCCAAGGCCAGGGCCAAGAGACCCAGTACTTC.

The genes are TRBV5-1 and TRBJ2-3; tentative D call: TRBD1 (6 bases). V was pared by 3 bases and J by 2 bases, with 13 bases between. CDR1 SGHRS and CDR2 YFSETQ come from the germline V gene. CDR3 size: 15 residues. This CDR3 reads CASSSQGGATDTQYF. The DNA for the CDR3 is TGCGCCAGCAGCTCCCAAGGGGGAGCCACAGATACGCAGTATTTT. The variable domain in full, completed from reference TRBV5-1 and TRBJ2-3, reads KAGVTQTPRYLIKTRGQQVTLSCSPISGHRSVSWYQQTPGQGLQFLFEYFSETQRNKGNFPGRFSGRQFSNSRSEMNVSTLELGDSALYLCASSSQGGATDTQYFGPGTRLTVL.

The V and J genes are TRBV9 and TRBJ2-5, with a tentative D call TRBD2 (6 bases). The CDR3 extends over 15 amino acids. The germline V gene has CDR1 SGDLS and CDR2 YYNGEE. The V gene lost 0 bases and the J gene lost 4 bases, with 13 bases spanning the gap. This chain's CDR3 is CASSVGAGRRETQYF. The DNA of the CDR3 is TGTGCCAGCAGCGTAGGGGCAGGGAGGCGAGAGACCCAGTACTTC.

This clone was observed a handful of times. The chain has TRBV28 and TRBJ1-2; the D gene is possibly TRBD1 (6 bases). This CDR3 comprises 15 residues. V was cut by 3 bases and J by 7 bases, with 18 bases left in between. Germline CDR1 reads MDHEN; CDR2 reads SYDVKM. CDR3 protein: CASSLAGQGLLGYTF. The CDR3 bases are TGTGCCAGCAGTTTGGCAGGGCAGGGGTTGCTTGGCTACACCTTC.

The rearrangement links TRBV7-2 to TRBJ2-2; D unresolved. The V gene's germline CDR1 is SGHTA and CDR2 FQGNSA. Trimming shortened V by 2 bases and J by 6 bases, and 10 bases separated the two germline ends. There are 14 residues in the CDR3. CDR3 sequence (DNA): TGTGCCAGCAGCTTACTCGTAGCCGCCGGGGAGCTGTTTTTT. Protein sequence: CASSLLVAAGELFF.

Written as DNA, the CDR3 is TGTGCCTGGAGTGGTGGGACAGCCTACAATGAGCAGTTCTTC. Its protein is CAWSGGTAYNEQFF. The chain joins TRBV30 to TRBJ2-1; 7 bases are a match to TRBD1. The V and J ends lost 1 base and 2 bases, in that order; junction bases with no gene match: 2. Germline CDR1 is GTSNPN and CDR2 is SVGIG (reference sequence). This CDR3 spans 14 amino acids.

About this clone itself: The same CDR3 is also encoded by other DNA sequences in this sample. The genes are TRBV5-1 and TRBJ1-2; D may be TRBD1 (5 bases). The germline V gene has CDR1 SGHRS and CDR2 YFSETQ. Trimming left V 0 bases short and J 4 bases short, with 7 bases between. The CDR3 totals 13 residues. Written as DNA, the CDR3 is TGCGCCAGCAGCTTGGGACAGTCCTATGGCTACACCTTC. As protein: CASSLGQSYGYTF. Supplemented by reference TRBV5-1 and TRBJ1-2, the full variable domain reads KAGVTQTPRYLIKTRGQQVTLSCSPISGHRSVSWYQQTPGQGLQFLFEYFSETQRNKGNFPGRFSGRQFSNSRSEMNVSTLELGDSALYLCASSLGQSYGYTFGSGTRLTVV.

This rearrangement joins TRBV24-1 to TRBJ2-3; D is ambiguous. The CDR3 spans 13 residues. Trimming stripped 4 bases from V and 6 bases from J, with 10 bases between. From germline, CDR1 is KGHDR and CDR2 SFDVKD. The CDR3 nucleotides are TGTGCCACCAGTGACCTTCGTCCGGATACGCAGTATTTT. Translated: CATSDLRPDTQYF.

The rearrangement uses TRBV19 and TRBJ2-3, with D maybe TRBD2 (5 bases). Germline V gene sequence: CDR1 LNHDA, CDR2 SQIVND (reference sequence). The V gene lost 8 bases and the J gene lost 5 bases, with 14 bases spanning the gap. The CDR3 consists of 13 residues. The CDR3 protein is CASARGLRDTQYF. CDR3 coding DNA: TGTGCCAGTGCCCGGGGTCTGAGAGATACGCAGTATTTT.

The chain's CDR3 is CASSQTGGKNTEAFF. The CDR3 DNA follows: TGTGCCAGCTCACAAACCGGGGGGAAGAACACTGAAGCTTTCTTT. The V gene is TRBV18, the J gene TRBJ1-1; D might be TRBD1 (5 bases). The germline CDR1 and CDR2 sequences are KGHSH and LQKENI. Trimming left V 4 bases short and J 1 base short, with 13 bases between. The CDR3 loop spans 15 amino acids.

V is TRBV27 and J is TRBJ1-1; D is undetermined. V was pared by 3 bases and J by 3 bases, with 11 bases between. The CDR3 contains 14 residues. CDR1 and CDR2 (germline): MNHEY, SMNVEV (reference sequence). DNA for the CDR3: TGTGCCAGCAGTTTCGACATACAACACACTGAAGCTTTCTTT. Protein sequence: CASSFDIQHTEAFF.